This is a list of T cell receptor beta chains from one sample in a study of post-analysis software for immune sequencing data. TCRdb reprocessed the PCR reads via MiXCR and lists one record per CDR3 protein. The data show about 500,000 distinct CDR3 sequences, over 35% seen once. Sample: blood. The receptors were sampled from a girl aged 10 to 17 with multiple sclerosis. Both conserved end residues are part of each CDR3. D genes are given only for firm matches. Where a row states a size, it is once, few, many or the class of an expanded clone; other rows omit it.

TRBV13	-	TRBJ1-5	-	TGTGCCAGCAGCTTAGCACATCAGCCCCAGCATTTT	CASSLAHQPQHF
TRBV4-1	TRBD1	TRBJ1-1	-	TGCGCCAGCAGCCCGAAGGACAGGGCTCCGGACACTGAAGCTTTCTTT	CASSPKDRAPDTEAFF
TRBV12-3/TRBV12-4	-	TRBJ2-5	-	TGTGCCAGCAGTTTAATGGCGGGTCAAGAGACCCAGTACTTC	CASSLMAGQETQYF
TRBV12-3/TRBV12-4	TRBD2	TRBJ2-3	-	TGTGCCAGCAATCACTTAGCGGGAACTAGCTTGGGGACAGATACGCAGTATTTT	CASNHLAGTSLGTDTQYF
TRBV6-2/TRBV6-3	-	TRBJ1-1	-	TGTGCCAGCAGCCCAGAAACGAGACGTAATGAAGCTTTCTTT	CASSPETRRNEAFF
TRBV5-5	-	TRBJ2-2	-	TGTGCCACCACGTACACAGGAACGAACACCGGGGAGCTGTTTTTT	CATTYTGTNTGELFF
TRBV6-6	-	TRBJ2-7	-	TGTGCCAGCAGTTACTCGAAAGGGGGGAACTACGAGCAGTACTTC	CASSYSKGGNYEQYF
TRBV18	-	TRBJ2-3	few	TGTGCCAGCTCACTACAGACAGCTAGCACAGATACGCAGTATTTT	CASSLQTASTDTQYF
TRBV12-5	-	TRBJ2-7	few	TGTGCTAGTGGTTTGGGGGGGTATGAGCAGTACTTC	CASGLGGYEQYF
TRBV6-6	-	TRBJ2-5	-	TGTGCCAGCAGTCATGGGACGGCCTATCAAGAGACCCAGTACTTC	CASSHGTAYQETQYF
TRBV12-3/TRBV12-4	TRBD2	TRBJ2-1	few	TGTGCCAGCAGTTTGAGGGGAGGGTACAATGAGCAGTTCTTC	CASSLRGGYNEQFF
TRBV2	TRBD2	TRBJ2-5	-	TGTGCCAGCAACCTAGCGGGAGCGTCGAAGACCCAGTACTTC	CASNLAGASKTQYF
TRBV7-2	-	TRBJ2-3	few	TGTGCCAGCAGCCTCCCCTTGACAGATACGCAGTATTTT	CASSLPLTDTQYF
TRBV6-5	-	TRBJ2-1	-	TGTGCCAGCAGTTACTCGTTTTGGCAGCCGATCAATGAGCAGTTCTTC	CASSYSFWQPINEQFF
TRBV9	-	TRBJ1-2	once	TGTGCCAACGGAAACAGGGCCTCTTATGGCTACACCTTC	CANGNRASYGYTF
TRBV28	-	TRBJ2-5	-	TGTGCCAGCCGAACAGCTCTCCAAGAGACCCAGTACTTC	CASRTALQETQYF
TRBV10-3	TRBD1	TRBJ2-3	-	TGTGCCATCGGCCTCACAGGGGCGCCTACAGATACGCAGTATTTT	CAIGLTGAPTDTQYF
TRBV24-1	TRBD2	TRBJ2-5	few	TGTGCCACCAGTGAACTAGCGGAAGAGACCCAGTACTTC	CATSELAEETQYF
TRBV25-1	TRBD2	TRBJ2-1	-	TGTGCCAGCACTAGCGGGGTTGAGTGGTTCTTC	CASTSGVEWFF
TRBV7-8	TRBD2	TRBJ2-4	few	TGTGCCAGCAGCTTGATTAGCGGGAAAGCCAAAAACATTCAGTACTTC	CASSLISGKAKNIQYF
TRBV4-1	TRBD1	TRBJ2-5	once	TGCGCCAGCAGCCAAGATCGAGCGGACAGGGGGTTTAAAGAGACCCAGTACTTC	CASSQDRADRGFKETQYF
TRBV29-1	TRBD2	TRBJ2-1	-	TGCAGCGTTAATGTTCCTAGCGGGAACAATGAGCAGTTCTTC	CSVNVPSGNNEQFF
TRBV14	-	TRBJ1-1	-	TGTGCCAGCAGCCAAGCGCGGGCTGAAGCTTTCTTT	CASSQARAEAFF
TRBV6-6	-	TRBJ2-7	few	TGTGCCAGCAGTTACGCGTCACCGGGCCCTACCTACGAGCAGTACTTC	CASSYASPGPTYEQYF
TRBV6-5	-	TRBJ2-1	-	TGTGTTACGCGCGGCGGCGTACTCTACAATGAGCAGTTCTTC	CVTRGGVLYNEQFF
TRBV4-1	-	TRBJ2-7	few	TGCGCCAGCAGCCAAGGCAACGGAGGGGCCACCTACGAGCAGTACTTC	CASSQGNGGATYEQYF
TRBV29-1	TRBD2	TRBJ2-7	few	TGCAGCGTTGAGGCGGGAGTTGCCTACGAGCAGTACTTC	CSVEAGVAYEQYF
TRBV2	-	TRBJ2-5	few	TGTGCCAGCAGTGAAAGGTCCTCCGGGGTCTTGGCCCAAGAGACCCAGTACTTC	CASSERSSGVLAQETQYF
TRBV28	-	TRBJ2-7	few	TGTGCCAGCACCCGCGGGGGCTCCGACGACTACGAGCAGTACTTC	CASTRGGSDDYEQYF
TRBV7-7	-	TRBJ2-1	-	TGTGCTAGCAGCTCCGGGGCCGGGGATGAGCAGTTCTTC	CASSSGAGDEQFF
TRBV10-3	-	TRBJ2-4	-	TGTGCCACCAGTGAAAGGGAAACCAAAAACATTCAGTACTTC	CATSERETKNIQYF
TRBV4-3	TRBD2	TRBJ2-5	-	TGCGCCAGCAGCCAAGATCAGGCTAGCGGACAAGAGACCCAGTACTTC	CASSQDQASGQETQYF
TRBV5-1	-	TRBJ2-6	-	TGCGCCAGCACCCTGGGCAGCTCTGGGGCCAACGTCCTGACTTTC	CASTLGSSGANVLTF
TRBV6-6	-	TRBJ2-3	few	TGTGCCAGCAGTTATCGTCGAAATACGCAGTATTTT	CASSYRRNTQYF
TRBV12-3/TRBV12-4	-	TRBJ2-7	few	TGTGCCAGCAGTTTTTACGGGGTCGGTTCCTACGAGCAGTACTTC	CASSFYGVGSYEQYF